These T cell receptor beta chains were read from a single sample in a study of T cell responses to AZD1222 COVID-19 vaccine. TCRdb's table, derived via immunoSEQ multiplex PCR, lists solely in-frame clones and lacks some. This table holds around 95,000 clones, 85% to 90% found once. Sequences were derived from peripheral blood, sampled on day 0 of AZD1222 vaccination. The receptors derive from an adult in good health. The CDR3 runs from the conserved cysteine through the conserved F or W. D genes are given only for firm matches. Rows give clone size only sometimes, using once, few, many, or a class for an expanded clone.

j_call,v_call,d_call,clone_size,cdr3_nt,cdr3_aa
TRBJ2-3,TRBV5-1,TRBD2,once,TGCGCCAGCAGCTTGGGGACTTCGGGCGGGAGGGCAGATACGCAGTATTTT,CASSLGTSGGRADTQYF
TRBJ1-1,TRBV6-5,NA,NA,TGTGCCAGCGCCGCTATGAGAGGGAACACTGAAGCTTTCTTT,CASAAMRGNTEAFF
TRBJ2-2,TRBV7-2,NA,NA,TGTGCCAGCAGCATATCTAGCGGGGAGCTGTTTTTT,CASSISSGELFF
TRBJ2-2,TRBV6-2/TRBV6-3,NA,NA,TGTGCCAGCAGCTCTACCGTCCCATGGGTGGGCACCGGGGAGCTGTTTTTT,CASSSTVPWVGTGELFF
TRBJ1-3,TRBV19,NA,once,TGTGCCAGTAGTTGGCTCCCGGGAGGCGGAAACACCATATATTTT,CASSWLPGGGNTIYF
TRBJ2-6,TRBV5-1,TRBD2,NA,TGCGCCAGCAGCTTGGGCAGGCGGGGGGGCCCTGGGGCCAACGTCCTGACTTTC,CASSLGRRGGPGANVLTF
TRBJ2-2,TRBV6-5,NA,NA,TGTGCCAGCAGTACTATTTCCGGGGAGCTGTTTTTT,CASSTISGELFF
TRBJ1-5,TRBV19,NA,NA,TGTGCCAGTGGTGGACAGTGGCCCCAGCATTTT,CASGGQWPQHF
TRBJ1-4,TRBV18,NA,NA,TGTGCCAGCTCACTCACAACTTTCAATGAAAAACTGTTTTTT,CASSLTTFNEKLFF
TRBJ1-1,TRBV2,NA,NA,TGTGCCAGCAGTGCCGGCAGGGTCGGGGAAATAGCTTTCTTT,CASSAGRVGEIAFF
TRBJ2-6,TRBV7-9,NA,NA,TGTGCCAGCAGCTTAATTCTTGGGGCCAACGTCCTGACTTTC,CASSLILGANVLTF
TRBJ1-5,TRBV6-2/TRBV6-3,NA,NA,TGTGCCAGCAGTTGGAGATTGTCGGCCCAGCATTTT,CASSWRLSAQHF
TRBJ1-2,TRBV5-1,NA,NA,TGCGCCAGCAGCTTCGGGGGGCAGGGGAACTATGGCTACACCTTC,CASSFGGQGNYGYTF
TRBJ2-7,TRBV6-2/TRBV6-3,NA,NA,TGTGCCAGCACCCCCTGGGGCTTCTCCTACGAGCAGTACTTC,CASTPWGFSYEQYF
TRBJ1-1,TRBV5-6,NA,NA,TGTGCCACCGGGAATAGGCGGGATCAAGCTTTCTTT,CATGNRRDQAFF
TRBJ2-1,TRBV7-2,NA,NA,TGTGCCAGCAGCTGGCCACTAGCAGTCAGGGATGAGCAGTTCTTC,CASSWPLAVRDEQFF
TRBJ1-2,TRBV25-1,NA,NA,TGTGCCAGCAGTGATTCCCGCCTTCTCTATGGCTACACCTTC,CASSDSRLLYGYTF
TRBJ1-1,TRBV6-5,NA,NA,TGTGCCAGCAGTTACGGGCAGGCGAACACTGAAGCTTTCTTT,CASSYGQANTEAFF
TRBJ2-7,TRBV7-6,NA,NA,TGTGCCAGCAGCTTAGAGGCGGACCACGAGCAGTACTTC,CASSLEADHEQYF
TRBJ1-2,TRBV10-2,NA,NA,TGCGCCAGCACCGAGAGGGGGGCTAACTATGGCTACACCTTC,CASTERGANYGYTF
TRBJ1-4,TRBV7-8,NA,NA,TGTGCCAGCAGCTTAGGCCAGCATAATGAAAAACTGTTTTTT,CASSLGQHNEKLFF
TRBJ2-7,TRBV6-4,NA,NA,TGTGCCAGCAGTGACTCGTTTACGCCCGTGTTTATTGACAGCTTAGTCCACGAGCAGTACTTC,CASSDSFTPVFIDSLVHEQYF
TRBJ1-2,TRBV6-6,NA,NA,TGTGCCACCGAGCAGGGAAGGGAATGGATCTATGGCTACACCTTC,CATEQGREWIYGYTF